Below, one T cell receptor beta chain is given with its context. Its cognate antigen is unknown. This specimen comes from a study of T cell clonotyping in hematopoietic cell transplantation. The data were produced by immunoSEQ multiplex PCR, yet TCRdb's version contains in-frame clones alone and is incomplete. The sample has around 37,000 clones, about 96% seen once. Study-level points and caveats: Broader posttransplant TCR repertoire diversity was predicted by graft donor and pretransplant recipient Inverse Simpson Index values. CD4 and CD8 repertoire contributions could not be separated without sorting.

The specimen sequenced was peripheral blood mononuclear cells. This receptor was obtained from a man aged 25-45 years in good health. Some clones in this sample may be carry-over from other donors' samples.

DNA of the CDR3: TGCGCCAGCAGAGCCGGGACAGGGACATTCACGGCCCTCCACTTT. Translation: CASRAGTGTFTALHF. The chain combines TRBV4-3 with TRBJ1-6; 9 bases map to TRBD1. After removal of 6 bases from V and 14 bases from J, the junction contained 14 bases not matched to a gene. This CDR3 comprises 15 residues. The germline V gene has CDR1 LGHNA and CDR2 YSLEER.